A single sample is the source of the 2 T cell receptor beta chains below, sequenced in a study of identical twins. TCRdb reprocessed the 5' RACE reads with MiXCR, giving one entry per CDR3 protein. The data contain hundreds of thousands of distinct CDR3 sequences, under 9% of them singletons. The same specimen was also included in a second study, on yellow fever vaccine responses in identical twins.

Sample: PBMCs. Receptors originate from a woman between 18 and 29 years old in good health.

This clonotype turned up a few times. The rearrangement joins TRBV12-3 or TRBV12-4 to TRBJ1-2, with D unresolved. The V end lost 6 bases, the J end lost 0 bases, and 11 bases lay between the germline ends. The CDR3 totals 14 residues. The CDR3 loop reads CASRGFRSNYGYTF. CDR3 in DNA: TGTGCCAGCAGGGGGTTCCGTTCTAACTATGGCTACACCTTC.

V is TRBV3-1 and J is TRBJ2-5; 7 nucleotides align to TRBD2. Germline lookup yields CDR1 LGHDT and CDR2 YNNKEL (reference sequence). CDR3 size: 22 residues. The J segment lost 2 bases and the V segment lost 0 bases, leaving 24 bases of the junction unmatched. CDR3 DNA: TGTGCCAGCAGCCAAGAGTTCGGGAAAGGATTGTGGGAGGGCCAATCGCAAGAGACCCAGTACTTC. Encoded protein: CASSQEFGKGLWEGQSQETQYF.